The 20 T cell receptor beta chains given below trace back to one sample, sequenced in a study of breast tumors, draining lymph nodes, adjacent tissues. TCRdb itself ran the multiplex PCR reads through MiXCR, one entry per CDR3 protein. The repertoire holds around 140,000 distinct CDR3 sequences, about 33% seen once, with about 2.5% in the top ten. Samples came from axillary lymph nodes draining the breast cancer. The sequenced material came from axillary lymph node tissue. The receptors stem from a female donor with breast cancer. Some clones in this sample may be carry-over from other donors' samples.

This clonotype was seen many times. The CDR3: CACTTTGSYMTGYTF. Written as DNA, the CDR3 is TGTGCCTGTACGACTACAGGGTCCTATATGACCGGCTACACCTTC. The V call is TRBV30, the J call TRBJ1-2; D possibly corresponds to TRBD1 (6 bases). CDR3 length: 15 residues. Trimming took 6 bases from V and 8 from J, leaving 25 bases between them. Germline V gene sequence: CDR1 GTSNPN, CDR2 SVGIG (reference sequence).

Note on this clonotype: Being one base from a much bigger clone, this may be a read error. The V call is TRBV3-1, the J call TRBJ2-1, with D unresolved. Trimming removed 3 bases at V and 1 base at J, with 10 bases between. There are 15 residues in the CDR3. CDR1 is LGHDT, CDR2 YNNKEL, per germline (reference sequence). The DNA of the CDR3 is TGTGCCAGCAGCCAGGGTCTTGGGTCCTACAATGAGCAGTTCTTC. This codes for CASSQGLGSYNEQFF.

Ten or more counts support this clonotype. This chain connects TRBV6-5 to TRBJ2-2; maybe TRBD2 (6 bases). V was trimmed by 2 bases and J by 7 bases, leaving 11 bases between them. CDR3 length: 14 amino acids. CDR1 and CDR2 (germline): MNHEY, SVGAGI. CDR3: CASSYASVGGELFF. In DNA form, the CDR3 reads TGTGCCAGCAGTTACGCTAGCGTGGGCGGGGAGCTGTTTTTT.

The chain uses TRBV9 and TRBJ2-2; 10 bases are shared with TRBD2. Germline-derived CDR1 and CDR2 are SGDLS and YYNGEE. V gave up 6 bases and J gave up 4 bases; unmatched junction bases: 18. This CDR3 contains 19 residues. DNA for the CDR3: TGTGCCAGCACCCGTAGTTCTAGCGGGGGACGCGAGGCCACCGGGGAGCTGTTTTTT. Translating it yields CASTRSSSGGREATGELFF.

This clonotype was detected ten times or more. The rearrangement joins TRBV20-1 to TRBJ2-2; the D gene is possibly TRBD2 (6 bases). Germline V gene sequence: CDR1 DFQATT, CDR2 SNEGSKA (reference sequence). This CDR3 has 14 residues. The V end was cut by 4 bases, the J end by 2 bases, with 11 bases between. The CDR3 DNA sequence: TGCAGTGCTACTCTCGGGGGAAACACCGGGGAGCTGTTTTTT. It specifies CSATLGGNTGELFF.

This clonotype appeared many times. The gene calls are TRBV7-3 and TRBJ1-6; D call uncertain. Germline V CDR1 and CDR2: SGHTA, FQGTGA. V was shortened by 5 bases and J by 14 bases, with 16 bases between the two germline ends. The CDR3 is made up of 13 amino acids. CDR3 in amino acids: CASSPGPPEALHF. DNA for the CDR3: TGTGCCAGCAGCCCCGGGCCCCCCGAGGCCCTCCACTTT.

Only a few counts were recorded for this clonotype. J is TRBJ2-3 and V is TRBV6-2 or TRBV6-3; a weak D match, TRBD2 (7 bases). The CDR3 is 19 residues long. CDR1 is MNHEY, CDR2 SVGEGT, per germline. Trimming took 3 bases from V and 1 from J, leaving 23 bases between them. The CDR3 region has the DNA TGTGCCAGCAGTTATTCGATAGCACGGGGGGCCCCCCGCACAGATACGCAGTATTTT. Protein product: CASSYSIARGAPRTDTQYF.

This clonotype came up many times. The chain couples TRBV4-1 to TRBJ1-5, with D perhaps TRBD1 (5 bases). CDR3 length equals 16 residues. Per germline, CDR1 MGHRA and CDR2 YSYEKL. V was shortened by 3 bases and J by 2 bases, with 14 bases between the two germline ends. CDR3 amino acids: CASSHRRGDRNQPQHF. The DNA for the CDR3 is TGCGCCAGCAGCCACCGCCGGGGGGATCGCAATCAGCCCCAGCATTTT.

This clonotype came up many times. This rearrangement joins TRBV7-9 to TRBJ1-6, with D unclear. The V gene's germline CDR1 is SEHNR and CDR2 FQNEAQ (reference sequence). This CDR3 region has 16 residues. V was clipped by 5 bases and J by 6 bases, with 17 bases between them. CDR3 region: CASSPGAGRANSPLHF. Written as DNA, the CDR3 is TGTGCCAGCAGCCCAGGTGCGGGAAGGGCTAATTCACCCCTCCACTTT.

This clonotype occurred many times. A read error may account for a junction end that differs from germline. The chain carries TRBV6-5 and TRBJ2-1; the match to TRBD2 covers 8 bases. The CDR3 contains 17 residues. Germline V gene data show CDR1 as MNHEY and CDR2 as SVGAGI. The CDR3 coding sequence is TGTGCCAGCAGTCACTCGACGGGGACTAGTGATTACAATGAGCAGTTCTTC. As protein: CASSHSTGTSDYNEQFF.

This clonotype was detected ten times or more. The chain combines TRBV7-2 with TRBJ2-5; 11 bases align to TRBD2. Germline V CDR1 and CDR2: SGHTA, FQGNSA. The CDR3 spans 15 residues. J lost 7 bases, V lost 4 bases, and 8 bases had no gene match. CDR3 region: CASSSPTSGAATQYF. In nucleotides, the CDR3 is TGTGCCAGCAGCTCCCCGACTAGCGGGGCGGCGACCCAGTACTTC.

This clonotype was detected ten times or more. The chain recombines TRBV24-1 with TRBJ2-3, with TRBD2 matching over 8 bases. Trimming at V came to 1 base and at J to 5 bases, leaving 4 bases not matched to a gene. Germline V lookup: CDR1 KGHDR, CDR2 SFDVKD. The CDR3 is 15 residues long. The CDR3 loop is CATSDLSSGEDTQYF. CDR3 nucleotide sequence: TGTGCCACCAGTGATTTAAGTAGCGGGGAAGATACGCAGTATTTT.

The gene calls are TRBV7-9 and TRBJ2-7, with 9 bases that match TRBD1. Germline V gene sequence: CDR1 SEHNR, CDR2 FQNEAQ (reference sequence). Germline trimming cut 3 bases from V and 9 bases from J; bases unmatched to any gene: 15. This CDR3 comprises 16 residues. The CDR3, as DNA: TGTGCCAGCAGCTTGATAGGGGACAGGGTCTGCAAGGGGCAGTACGTC. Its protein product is CASSLIGDRVCKGQYV.

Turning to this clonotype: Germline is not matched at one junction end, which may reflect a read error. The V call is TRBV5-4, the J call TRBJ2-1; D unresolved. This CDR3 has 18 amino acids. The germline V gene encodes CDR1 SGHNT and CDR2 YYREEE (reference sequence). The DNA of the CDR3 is TGTGCCAGCAGCTTGTTCCGGGCCTATCTTAAACCCTACGATGAGCAGTTCTTC. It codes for CASSLFRAYLKPYDEQFF.

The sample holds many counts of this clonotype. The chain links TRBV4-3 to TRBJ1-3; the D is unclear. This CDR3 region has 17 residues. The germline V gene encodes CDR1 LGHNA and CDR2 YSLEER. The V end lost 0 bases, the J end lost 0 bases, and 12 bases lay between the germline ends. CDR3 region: CASSQEGPRHSGNTIYF. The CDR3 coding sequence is TGCGCCAGCAGCCAAGAAGGTCCGCGACACTCTGGAAACACCATATATTTT.

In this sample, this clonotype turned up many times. The CDR3 DNA reads TGCAGTGCGAGACCCGGGGACGGCTACACCTTC. This translates into CSARPGDGYTF. The J gene is TRBJ1-2, the V gene TRBV20-1, with a weak D call TRBD1 (5 bases). V shed 6 bases and J shed 8 bases, with 13 bases lying between them. The CDR3 runs 11 residues. The germline V gene encodes CDR1 DFQATT and CDR2 SNEGSKA (reference sequence).

DNA for the CDR3: TGTGCCAGCAGTGAATCCGGGGGGACTGAAGCTTTCTTT. It translates to CASSESGGTEAFF. This chain joins TRBV6-4 and TRBJ1-1; D possibly corresponds to TRBD1 (5 bases). Germline CDR1 is MRHNA and CDR2 is SNTAGT. Trimming shortened V by 3 bases and J by 5 bases, and 10 bases separated the two germline ends. The CDR3 length is 13 residues.

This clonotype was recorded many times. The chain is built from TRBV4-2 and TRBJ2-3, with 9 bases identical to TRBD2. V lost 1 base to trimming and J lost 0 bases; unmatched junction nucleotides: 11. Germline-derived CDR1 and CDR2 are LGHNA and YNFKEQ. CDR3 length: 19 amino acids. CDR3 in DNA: TGTGCCAGCAGCCAAGTTAGCGGGGGAGATCCGTCTAGCACAGATACGCAGTATTTT. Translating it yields CASSQVSGGDPSSTDTQYF.

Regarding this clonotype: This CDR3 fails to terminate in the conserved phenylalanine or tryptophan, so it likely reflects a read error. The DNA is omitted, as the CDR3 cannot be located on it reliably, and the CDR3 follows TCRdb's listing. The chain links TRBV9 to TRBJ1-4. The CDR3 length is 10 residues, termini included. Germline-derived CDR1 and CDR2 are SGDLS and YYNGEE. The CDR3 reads CASSVAGEGY.

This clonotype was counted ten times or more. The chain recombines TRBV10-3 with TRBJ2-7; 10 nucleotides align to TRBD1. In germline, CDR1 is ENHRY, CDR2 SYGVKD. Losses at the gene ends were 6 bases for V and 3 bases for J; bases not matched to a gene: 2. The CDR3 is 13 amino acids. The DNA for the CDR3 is TGTGCCATCAGCGGGACAGGGGACTACGAGCAGTACTTC. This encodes CAISGTGDYEQYF.